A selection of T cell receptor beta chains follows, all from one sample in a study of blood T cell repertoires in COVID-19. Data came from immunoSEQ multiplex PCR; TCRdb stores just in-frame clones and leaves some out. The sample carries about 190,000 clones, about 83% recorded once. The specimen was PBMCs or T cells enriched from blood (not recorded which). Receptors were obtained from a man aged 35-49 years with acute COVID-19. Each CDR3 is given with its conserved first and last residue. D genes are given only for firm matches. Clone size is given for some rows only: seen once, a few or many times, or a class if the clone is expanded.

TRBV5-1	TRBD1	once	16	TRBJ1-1	TGCGCCAGCAGCGGGGGGACAGTTAATTTGAACACTGAAGCTTTCTTT	CASSGGTVNLNTEAFF
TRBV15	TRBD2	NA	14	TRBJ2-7	TGTGCCACCAGCAGAGAGGGGGGGTCCTACGAGCAGTACTTC	CATSREGGSYEQYF
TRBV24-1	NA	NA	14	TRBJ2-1	TGTGCCACCGGCTCCAGAGGCGAATACAATGAGCAGTTCTTC	CATGSRGEYNEQFF
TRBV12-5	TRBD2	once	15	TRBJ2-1	TGTGCTAGCACGACCGGGACTAGTTATATGGATGAGCAGTTCTTC	CASTTGTSYMDEQFF
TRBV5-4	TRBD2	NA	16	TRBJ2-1	TGTGCCAGCAGTTTCCCGGCGGGAGGTTGGAGGGGCGAGCAGTTCTTC	CASSFPAGGWRGEQFF
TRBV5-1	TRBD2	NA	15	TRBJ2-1	TGCGCCAGCAGCCGGGCGGGAGTATCCTACAATGAGCAGTTCTTC	CASSRAGVSYNEQFF
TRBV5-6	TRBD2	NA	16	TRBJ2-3	TGTGCCAGCAGCTTGAGGCAGGGGAGCGGGAGAGATACGCAGTATTTT	CASSLRQGSGRDTQYF
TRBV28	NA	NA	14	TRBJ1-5	TGTGCCAGCAGTTTCCGATTGGCCAATCAGCCCCAGCATTTT	CASSFRLANQPQHF
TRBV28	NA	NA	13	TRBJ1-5	TGTGCCAGCAGTTTACAGGATTATCAGCCCCAGCATTTT	CASSLQDYQPQHF
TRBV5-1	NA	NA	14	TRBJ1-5	TGCGCCAGCAGCCAGGACGGGAACAATCAGCCCCAGCATTTT	CASSQDGNNQPQHF
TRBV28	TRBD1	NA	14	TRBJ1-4	TGTGCCAGCAGTCAACGGACAGGAACCGAAAATCTGTTTTTT	CASSQRTGTENLFF
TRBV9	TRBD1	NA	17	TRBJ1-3	TGTGCCAGCAGCGTCAGAACAGGGGCGAACTCTGGAAACACCATATATTTT	CASSVRTGANSGNTIYF